Presented here are 24 T cell receptor beta chains from one specimen sequenced in a study of CD8 T cells in ankylosing spondylitis. TCRdb analysed the 5' RACE reads with MiXCR anew, one entry per CDR3 protein. This sample has roughly 97,000 distinct CDR3 sequences, with about 7.7% found just once. Material: blood, either unsorted or a sorted T cell fraction (not recorded which). These receptors originate from a male donor with ankylosing spondylitis or in good health (not recorded which).

This clonotype was detected many times. The chain combines TRBV6-1 with TRBJ1-1; weak D call: TRBD1 (6 bases). CDR1 is MNHNS, CDR2 SASEGT, per germline. V was clipped by 7 bases and J by 11 bases, with 17 bases between them. CDR3 length equals 12 residues. The CDR3 sequence is CASKWGTIGAFF. The DNA for the CDR3 is TGTGCCAGCAAGTGGGGGACAATTGGCGCTTTCTTT.

This clonotype was counted a few times. This chain connects TRBV7-8 to TRBJ2-1; 12 positions agree with TRBD2. The CDR3 spans 16 residues. CDR1 and CDR2 from the germline V gene are SGHVS and FQNEAQ. The V segment lost 5 bases and the J segment 4 bases; nucleotides outside the gene matches: 6. CDR3 in amino acids: CASSNTGTSGYNEQFF. The CDR3 DNA reads as TGTGCCAGCAGCAATACCGGGACTAGCGGGTACAATGAGCAGTTCTTC. Full variable domain (remainder filled in from reference TRBV7-8 and TRBJ2-1): GAGVSQSPRYKVAKRGQDVALRCDPISGHVSLFWYQQALGQGPEFLTYFQNEAQLDKSGLPSDRFFAERPEGSVSTLKIQRTQQEDSAVYLCASSNTGTSGYNEQFFGPGTRLTVL.

This clonotype appeared a few times. V and J are TRBV7-9 and TRBJ1-3, with 8 nucleotides matching TRBD1. CDR1 and CDR2 from the germline V gene are SEHNR and FQNEAQ (reference sequence). Losses at the gene ends were 4 bases for V and 4 bases for J; bases not matched to a gene: 3. The CDR3 has 14 residues. The CDR3 region has the DNA TGTGCCAGCAGCTATGGGACAGGCGGAAACACCATATATTTT. It specifies CASSYGTGGNTIYF. Using reference TRBV7-9 and TRBJ1-3 for the parts outside the CDR3, the full variable domain is DTGVSQNPRHKITKRGQNVTFRCDPISEHNRLYWYRQTLGQGPEFLTYFQNEAQLEKSRLLSDRFSAERPKGSFSTLEIQRTEQGDSAMYLCASSYGTGGNTIYFGEGSWLTVV.

This clonotype was detected ten times or more. The chain combines TRBV7-8 with TRBJ2-3; 7 bases are a match to TRBD2. The CDR3 sequence is 16 residues long. The ends lost 10 bases at V and 2 bases at J; junction bases unmatched: 15. CDR1 and CDR2 from the germline V gene are SGHVS and FQNEAQ. Here the CDR3 reads CANLPVLASNTDTQYF. In DNA, the CDR3 is TGTGCCAACCTACCCGTACTAGCGTCTAACACAGATACGCAGTATTTT.

This clonotype has at least ten counts. The chain joins TRBV4-2 to TRBJ2-1; TRBD2 is a possible D gene (5 bases). The germline V gene has CDR1 LGHNA and CDR2 YNFKEQ. V dropped 4 bases and J dropped 10 bases, with 20 bases sitting between them. The CDR3 is 15 amino acids. This CDR3 is CASSPRSGMPGEQFF. CDR3 nucleotide sequence: TGTGCCAGCAGCCCAAGGTCCGGGATGCCTGGAGAGCAGTTCTTC.

This clonotype was seen more than once but under ten times. This sequence may be a read error, since a much larger clone differs from it by one base. The gene calls are TRBV11-2 and TRBJ2-2, with D possibly TRBD2 on 5 matching bases. Germline V gene data show CDR1 as SGHAT and CDR2 as FQNNGV. Trimming stripped 2 bases from V and 6 bases from J, with 13 bases between. This CDR3 has 15 amino acids. The CDR3 region is CASSLNGVVAGELFF. CDR3 bases: TGTGCCAGCAGCTTAAACGGGGTAGTCGCCGGGGAGCTGTTTTTT. The full variable domain, its missing parts supplied by reference TRBV11-2 and TRBJ2-2, is EAGVAQSPRYKIIEKRQSVAFWCNPISGHATLYWYQQILGQGPKLLIQFQNNGVVDDSQLPKDRFSAERLKGVDSTLKIQPAKLEDSAVYLCASSLNGVVAGELFFGEGSRLTVL.

This clonotype was observed at least ten times. This sequence joins TRBV20-1 and TRBJ2-5, with 10 bases matching TRBD1. This CDR3 is built from 12 residues. The germline CDR1 and CDR2 sequences are DFQATT and SNEGSKA (reference sequence). V dropped 5 bases and J dropped 6; count of bases not matched to a gene: 3. This CDR3 reads CSAGDRGKTQYF. CDR3 sequence (DNA): TGCAGTGCTGGGGACAGGGGCAAGACCCAGTACTTC.

This clonotype was seen a handful of times. J is TRBJ1-1 and V is TRBV5-1; D not resolved. The CDR3 is 14 amino acids. Germline V gives CDR1 SGHRS, CDR2 YFSETQ. V lost 5 bases, J lost 1 base, and 12 bases lay in between. The CDR3, as DNA: TGCGCCAGCAGTTCATCTGACGGGAACACTGAAGCTTTCTTT. Protein product: CASSSSDGNTEAFF.

The DNA for the CDR3 is TGTGCCAGCAGCCGAAGGGAGGGCGGGGGGTCCCGAGGTACGCAGTATTTT. Translation gives CASSRREGGGSRGTQYF. V and J are TRBV6-2 or TRBV6-3 and TRBJ2-3, with TRBD2 identical over 8 bases. CDR3 size: 17 residues. The germline V gene has CDR1 MNHEY and CDR2 SVGEGT. With V trimmed by 6 bases and J by 8 bases, 19 bases remained unmatched.

This clonotype was recorded many times. This rearrangement joins TRBV20-1 to TRBJ2-1, with D perhaps TRBD2 (5 bases). This CDR3 comprises 14 residues. Trimming took off 1 base at V and 4 bases at J, with 11 bases between the two ends. Germline V gives CDR1 DFQATT, CDR2 SNEGSKA (reference sequence). The CDR3 loop is CSARGLTTYNEQFF. The CDR3 coding sequence is TGCAGTGCTAGAGGACTAACAACGTACAATGAGCAGTTCTTC.

This clonotype was found many times. The rearrangement links TRBV27 to TRBJ1-4, with TRBD1 matching over 7 bases. V lost 8 bases, J lost 14 bases, and 14 bases stayed unmatched. The length of the CDR3 is 13 residues. Germline loops: CDR1 MNHEY, CDR2 SMNVEV (reference sequence). The CDR3 loop is CASARGTANLLFF. The CDR3 bases are TGTGCCAGCGCAAGGGGGACAGCCAATTTGCTGTTTTTT.

This clonotype has at least ten counts. This chain links TRBV21-1 with TRBJ2-2; the DNA was not compared with TRBD1, the D call given in the table. TRBV21-1 is termed a pseudogene. CDR3 length equals 20 residues. The CDR3 DNA sequence: TGTGCCAGCAGCAAAGGGACCGGACTGGAGCGCCTCGCGAACACCGGGGAGCTGTTTTTT. Its protein is CASSKGTGLERLANTGELFF.

This clonotype was detected ten times or more. The chain joins TRBV30 to TRBJ2-7; D is unclear. V lost 0 bases and J 3 bases, leaving 6 bases between the germline ends. Germline assignment: CDR1 GTSNPN and CDR2 SVGIG (reference sequence). The CDR3 totals 12 residues. CDR3: CAWSVSVYEQYF. Written as DNA, the CDR3 is TGTGCCTGGAGTGTATCGGTCTACGAGCAGTACTTC.

This clonotype was counted ten times or more. V and J are TRBV11-2 and TRBJ1-1; weak D call: TRBD1 (5 bases). CDR1 is SGHAT, CDR2 FQNNGV, per germline. The CDR3 has 18 residues. V was trimmed by 4 bases and J by 0 bases, leaving 21 bases between them. CDR3 nucleotide sequence: TGTGCCAGCAGCTCCCCTGACAGTGGTATAAGGGTGAACACTGAAGCTTTCTTT. Translation gives CASSSPDSGIRVNTEAFF.

The sample holds a few counts of this clonotype. The rearrangement joins TRBV20-1 to TRBJ2-2; D might be TRBD2 (6 bases). CDR3 length: 16 amino acids. Trimming stripped 3 bases from V and 0 bases from J, with 14 bases between. From germline, CDR1 is DFQATT and CDR2 SNEGSKA (reference sequence). This CDR3 reads CSASHPGEANTGELFF. CDR3 DNA sequence: TGCAGTGCTAGCCATCCGGGGGAGGCGAACACCGGGGAGCTGTTTTTT.

This clonotype was seen repeatedly, ten times or more. The chain uses TRBV25-1 and TRBJ1-2, with 9 bases aligning to TRBD1. Germline values: CDR1 MGHDK, CDR2 SYGVNS. The ends lost 2 bases at V and 6 bases at J; junction bases unmatched: 7. This CDR3 comprises 15 residues. The CDR3, as DNA: TGTGCCAGCAGTGAAAGGGACAGGGACGCGCATGGCTACACCTTC. It translates to CASSERDRDAHGYTF.

The table lists this clonotype with many counts. The chain combines TRBV18 with TRBJ2-3; TRBD2 is a possible D gene (6 bases). Germline assignment: CDR1 KGHSH and CDR2 LQKENI. The CDR3 length is 19 residues. The V end lost 3 bases, the J end lost 3 bases, and 25 bases lay between the germline ends. This chain's CDR3 is CASSPRSKSAGSGTDTQYF. The CDR3 bases are TGTGCCAGCTCACCGAGGTCGAAGTCCGCCGGGAGTGGAACAGATACGCAGTATTTT.

This clonotype was observed at least ten times. A much larger clone sits a single nucleotide away, making a read error possible. The CDR3 does not close with the conserved phenylalanine or tryptophan, likely indicating a read error. The V gene is TRBV12-3 or TRBV12-4, the J gene TRBJ2-7, with 8 bases matching TRBD1. This CDR3 has 12 residues. V was pared by 4 bases and J by 10 bases, with 6 bases of the junction left unmatched. CDR3 residues: CASSYDRGSQYL. Here the CDR3 DNA reads TGTGCCAGCAGTTACGACAGGGGCTCTCAGTACCTC.

Ten or more counts support this clonotype. The chain couples TRBV12-3 or TRBV12-4 to TRBJ2-1, with 9 bases lining up with TRBD1. The CDR3 has 15 amino acids. V lost 6 bases and J lost 4; bases outside the gene matches: 7. The CDR3 loop is CASRSTGGRYNEQFF. The CDR3 nucleotides are TGTGCCAGCAGATCTACAGGGGGCAGGTACAATGAGCAGTTCTTC.

A remark on this clonotype: A much larger clone is a single base away; this may be a read error. The chain is built from TRBV29-1 and TRBJ1-5; D gene unclear. The CDR3 totals 13 residues. Germline-derived CDR1 and CDR2 are SQVTM and ANQGSEA. CDR3 sequence: CSVEEGPNQPKHF. The CDR3 nucleotides are TGCAGCGTTGAAGAGGGCCCCAATCAGCCCAAGCATTTT.

The chain carries TRBV19 and TRBJ1-1, with TRBD1 as a possible D gene (5 bases). V was shortened by 11 bases and J by 3 bases, with 22 bases between the two germline ends. CDR1 is LNHDA and CDR2 is SQIVND in the germline V gene (reference sequence). The CDR3 length is 15 residues. CDR3 nucleotides: TGTGCCGTAGTAGGGGTCTCGAGAAGGGACACTGAAGCTTTCTTT. Amino acid sequence: CAVVGVSRRDTEAFF.

This clonotype showed up many times. The rearrangement joins TRBV10-3 to TRBJ2-1, with D possibly matching TRBD2 (5 bases). CDR3 size: 14 residues. V lost 0 bases to trimming and J lost 8 bases, with 11 bases between them. CDR1 is ENHRY and CDR2 is SYGVKD in the germline V gene. CDR3 amino acids: CAISESILRDEQFF. The CDR3 DNA is TGTGCCATCAGTGAGTCGATTTTGAGGGATGAGCAGTTCTTC.

This clonotype was observed many times. The V and J genes are TRBV10-3 and TRBJ2-3; weak D call: TRBD2 (6 bases). Trimming took off 4 bases at V and 1 base at J, with 9 bases between the two ends. The CDR3 consists of 14 residues. Germline CDR1 ENHRY, CDR2 SYGVKD. CDR3 nucleotides: TGTGCCATCAGTGCCGGAGGGGGCACAGATACGCAGTATTTT. Protein sequence: CAISAGGGTDTQYF.

This clonotype was recorded at least ten times. V usage is TRBV5-1 and J usage is TRBJ1-5; D is perhaps TRBD1 (5 bases). The V gene lost 4 bases and the J gene lost 7 bases, with 21 bases spanning the gap. CDR1 SGHRS and CDR2 YFSETQ come from the germline V gene. The CDR3 extends over 16 amino acids. CDR3 bases: TGCGCCAGCAGCATTGGCCCGAGGGGAGTCAGCCAGCCCCAGCATTTT. Translating it yields CASSIGPRGVSQPQHF.